Listed below are T cell receptor beta chains from one sample, sequenced in a study of cytotoxic CD8 clonotypes in ibrutinib-treated CLL. Repertoires were generated with immunoSEQ multiplex PCR, while TCRdb's copy carries only in-frame clones and drops some. The repertoire holds about 56,000 clones, with roughly three fifths as singletons. Sequencing used PBMCs, obtained after 24 months of ibrutinib treatment. The origin of the receptors is a human donor with chronic lymphocytic leukemia. Each CDR3 is given with its conserved first and last residue. D genes are given only for firm matches. A clone size is listed for some rows: how often the clone was seen (once, few, many), or a class if it is expanded.

size	D	J	V	CDR3	DNA
few	TRBD1	TRBJ1-5	TRBV27	CASSRFGDRSNQPQHF	TGTGCCAGCAGCCGTTTTGGGGACAGGAGCAATCAGCCCCAGCATTTT
once	NA	TRBJ1-1	TRBV7-6	CASSLAHGGVGAFF	TGTGCCAGCAGCTTAGCGCACGGGGGCGTGGGAGCTTTCTTT
NA	TRBD1	TRBJ1-2	TRBV7-8	CASRPGQGAGYGYTF	TGTGCCAGCAGGCCAGGACAGGGGGCGGGCTATGGCTACACCTTC
NA	NA	TRBJ2-1	TRBV7-2	CASSLGRNNEQFF	TGTGCCAGCAGCTTAGGGAGAAACAATGAGCAGTTCTTC
few	NA	TRBJ1-4	TRBV6-1	CASQGTLSKLFF	TGTGCCAGCCAAGGGACTCTGTCGAAACTGTTTTTT
few	NA	TRBJ1-2	TRBV5-4	CASSSTDGLYGYTF	TGTGCCAGCAGCTCCACGGACGGGCTCTATGGCTACACCTTC
NA	TRBD2	TRBJ2-3	TRBV5-1	CASSFIPNLAGPDTQYF	TGCGCCAGCAGCTTCATACCCAATCTAGCGGGGCCGGATACGCAGTATTTT
once	TRBD2	TRBJ2-2	TRBV7-9	CASSIRSGRATGELFF	TGTGCCAGCAGCATAAGGAGCGGGAGGGCCACCGGGGAGCTGTTTTTT
NA	NA	TRBJ1-4	TRBV18	CASSPSGLGNEKLFF	TGTGCCAGCTCACCAAGTGGTCTAGGGAATGAAAAACTGTTTTTT
NA	NA	TRBJ2-5	TRBV28	CASSPQTGLDTQYF	TGTGCCAGCAGTCCTCAGACGGGGTTAGATACCCAGTACTTC
once	TRBD1	TRBJ2-5	TRBV5-4	CASSLAGTGGYETQYF	TGTGCCAGCAGCTTGGCCGGGACAGGGGGATATGAGACCCAGTACTTC
NA	TRBD1	TRBJ2-1	TRBV7-9	CASSSRGLPRNEQFF	TGTGCCAGCAGCTCAAGGGGGCTCCCTCGGAATGAGCAGTTCTTC
NA	NA	TRBJ1-1	TRBV5-1	CASSLVPTVLEAFF	TGCGCCAGCAGCTTAGTTCCAACAGTACTAGAAGCTTTCTTT
NA	TRBD1	TRBJ2-7	TRBV27	CASGTELGEQYF	TGTGCCAGCGGGACAGAGCTGGGCGAGCAGTACTTC
NA	NA	TRBJ1-2	TRBV6-5	CASSYSPALANYGYTF	TGTGCCAGCAGTTACTCCCCGGCCTTAGCTAACTATGGCTACACCTTC
NA	NA	TRBJ1-2	TRBV7-2	CASSLSQAGGYGYTF	TGTGCCAGCAGCTTAAGTCAGGCGGGGGGCTATGGCTACACCTTC
many	TRBD1	TRBJ1-4	TRBV28	CASSIGGTTNEKLFF	TGTGCCAGCAGTATAGGGGGCACAACTAATGAAAAACTGTTTTTT